The rows below give T cell receptor beta chains drawn from one sample of a study of beta chain features in type 1 diabetes. Generated by immunoSEQ multiplex PCR, the TCRdb table keeps only in-frame clones and is missing some. Among about 410,000 clones listed, around 14% were seen once. The specimen was naive CD4+ T cells from blood. Source of these receptors: a man younger than 40 in good health. Both conserved end residues are part of each CDR3. D genes are given only for firm matches. The size of a clone is reported for some rows only, either as once, few or many, or as a class for expanded clones.

d_call: NA
clone_size: NA
v_call: TRBV5-6
j_call: TRBJ2-1
cdr3_aa: CASSSPQVRPSYNEQFF
cdr3_nt: TGTGCCAGCAGCTCACCCCAAGTCCGTCCCTCCTACAATGAGCAGTTCTTC

d_call: NA
clone_size: few
v_call: TRBV18
j_call: TRBJ2-3
cdr3_aa: CASSLQAASNTQYF
cdr3_nt: TGTGCCAGCTCACTACAGGCGGCCTCCAATACGCAGTATTTT

d_call: NA
clone_size: NA
v_call: TRBV18
j_call: TRBJ1-1
cdr3_aa: CASSPPMRTEAFF
cdr3_nt: TGTGCCAGCTCACCACCCATGAGGACTGAAGCTTTCTTT

d_call: TRBD1
clone_size: few
v_call: TRBV7-9
j_call: TRBJ2-3
cdr3_aa: CASSLGQGLSDTQYF
cdr3_nt: TGTGCCAGCAGCCTGGGACAGGGCTTGTCAGATACGCAGTATTTT

d_call: NA
clone_size: NA
v_call: TRBV19
j_call: TRBJ2-1
cdr3_aa: CASKQLNTGESYNEQFF
cdr3_nt: TGTGCCAGTAAGCAATTGAACACAGGTGAATCCTACAATGAGCAGTTCTTC

d_call: NA
clone_size: NA
v_call: TRBV29-1
j_call: TRBJ2-3
cdr3_aa: CSVVPRGTTDTQYF
cdr3_nt: TGCAGCGTTGTACCCCGGGGTACCACAGATACGCAGTATTTT

d_call: NA
clone_size: NA
v_call: TRBV5-1
j_call: TRBJ1-5
cdr3_aa: CASSLEGDNQPQHF
cdr3_nt: TGCGCCAGCAGCTTGGAAGGGGATAACCAGCCCCAGCATTTT

d_call: NA
clone_size: NA
v_call: TRBV7-2
j_call: TRBJ2-6
cdr3_aa: CASSLGSQANVLTF
cdr3_nt: TGTGCCAGCAGCTTAGGGTCACAGGCCAACGTCCTGACTTTC

d_call: TRBD1
clone_size: few
v_call: TRBV29-1
j_call: TRBJ1-1
cdr3_aa: CSVQGAGTVNTEAFF
cdr3_nt: TGCAGCGTTCAGGGTGCGGGGACAGTGAACACTGAAGCTTTCTTT

d_call: NA
clone_size: few
v_call: TRBV7-2
j_call: TRBJ1-2
cdr3_aa: CASSAMSGNYGYTF
cdr3_nt: TGTGCCAGCAGCGCTATGTCAGGGAACTATGGCTACACCTTC

d_call: NA
clone_size: NA
v_call: TRBV25-1
j_call: TRBJ1-1
cdr3_aa: CASSELDRSTTEAFF
cdr3_nt: TGTGCCAGCAGTGAACTCGACAGGAGTACGACTGAAGCTTTCTTT

d_call: NA
clone_size: few
v_call: TRBV5-1
j_call: TRBJ1-2
cdr3_aa: CASSLAEGRQRGYTF
cdr3_nt: TGCGCCAGCAGCTTGGCCGAGGGGCGGCAGAGAGGCTACACCTTC

d_call: NA
clone_size: few
v_call: TRBV7-6
j_call: TRBJ2-7
cdr3_aa: CASSSQRTLGEQYF
cdr3_nt: TGTGCCAGCAGCTCCCAACGGACCCTTGGGGAGCAGTACTTC

d_call: NA
clone_size: NA
v_call: TRBV4-1
j_call: TRBJ2-5
cdr3_aa: CASSQDLAARYHF
cdr3_nt: TGCGCCAGCAGCCAAGACTTGGCAGCCCGGTATCACTTC

d_call: NA
clone_size: few
v_call: TRBV4-2
j_call: TRBJ2-2
cdr3_aa: CASSTAGTQYTGELFF
cdr3_nt: TGTGCCAGCAGCACCGCCGGGACACAGTACACCGGGGAGCTGTTTTTT

d_call: NA
clone_size: many
v_call: TRBV25-1
j_call: TRBJ2-5
cdr3_aa: CASSRLQETQYF
cdr3_nt: TGTGCCAGCAGTCGGTTACAAGAGACCCAGTACTTC

d_call: NA
clone_size: NA
v_call: TRBV6-5
j_call: TRBJ2-5
cdr3_aa: CASTRDQETQYF
cdr3_nt: TGTGCCAGCACACGGGACCAAGAGACCCAGTACTTC

d_call: TRBD1
clone_size: NA
v_call: TRBV7-9
j_call: TRBJ1-2
cdr3_aa: CASSSGTGGKGYTF
cdr3_nt: TGTGCCAGCAGCTCGGGGACAGGGGGCAAGGGCTACACCTTC

d_call: NA
clone_size: NA
v_call: TRBV15
j_call: TRBJ2-5
cdr3_aa: CATGTPYRAETQYF
cdr3_nt: TGTGCCACCGGGACCCCTTACCGAGCAGAGACCCAGTACTTC

d_call: NA
clone_size: few
v_call: TRBV5-5
j_call: TRBJ2-5
cdr3_aa: CASSLGAGFQETQYF
cdr3_nt: TGTGCCAGCAGCTTAGGGGCAGGGTTTCAAGAGACCCAGTACTTC

d_call: NA
clone_size: many
v_call: TRBV11-1
j_call: TRBJ2-1
cdr3_aa: CASSLIPNEQFF
cdr3_nt: TGTGCCAGCAGCTTAATTCCTAATGAGCAGTTCTTC

d_call: NA
clone_size: NA
v_call: TRBV6-5
j_call: TRBJ2-1
cdr3_aa: CASRPGTQSNEQFF
cdr3_nt: TGTGCCAGCAGACCCGGGACACAATCCAACGAGCAGTTCTTC

d_call: NA
clone_size: few
v_call: TRBV6-5
j_call: TRBJ2-5
cdr3_aa: CASSYSGQTLQETQYF
cdr3_nt: TGTGCCAGCAGTTACTCGGGGCAGACCCTGCAAGAGACCCAGTACTTC

d_call: NA
clone_size: few
v_call: TRBV30
j_call: TRBJ1-2
cdr3_aa: CAWSISGSLYTF
cdr3_nt: TGTGCCTGGAGCATCTCGGGGTCCCTCTACACCTTC

d_call: NA
clone_size: few
v_call: TRBV7-9
j_call: TRBJ1-2
cdr3_aa: CASSLGQNYGYTF
cdr3_nt: TGTGCCAGCAGCTTAGGCCAGAACTATGGCTACACCTTC

d_call: TRBD1
clone_size: few
v_call: TRBV19
j_call: TRBJ2-7
cdr3_aa: CASSIGTGYEQYF
cdr3_nt: TGTGCCAGTAGTATCGGGACAGGATACGAGCAGTACTTC

d_call: NA
clone_size: few
v_call: TRBV15
j_call: TRBJ2-2
cdr3_aa: CATSRDTMSTGELFF
cdr3_nt: TGTGCCACCAGCAGAGATACGATGAGTACCGGGGAGCTGTTTTTT

d_call: NA
clone_size: few
v_call: TRBV6-6
j_call: TRBJ1-1
cdr3_aa: CASSYATGQSAEAFF
cdr3_nt: TGTGCCAGCAGTTACGCTACAGGGCAATCCGCTGAAGCTTTCTTT

d_call: NA
clone_size: NA
v_call: TRBV25-1
j_call: TRBJ1-4
cdr3_aa: CASSGGRGHEKLFF
cdr3_nt: TGTGCCAGCAGTGGTGGCAGGGGTCATGAAAAACTGTTTTTT

d_call: NA
clone_size: few
v_call: TRBV9
j_call: TRBJ2-7
cdr3_aa: CASSVVPNYEQYF
cdr3_nt: TGTGCCAGCAGCGTAGTCCCCAACTACGAGCAGTACTTC

d_call: NA
clone_size: few
v_call: TRBV2
j_call: TRBJ2-1
cdr3_aa: CASTSARAYNEQFF
cdr3_nt: TGTGCCAGCACTAGCGCCCGGGCCTACAATGAGCAGTTCTTC

d_call: NA
clone_size: few
v_call: TRBV7-2
j_call: TRBJ1-1
cdr3_aa: CASSPRLGLKNTEAFF
cdr3_nt: TGTGCCAGCAGCCCTAGGTTGGGACTGAAGAACACTGAAGCTTTCTTT

d_call: NA
clone_size: NA
v_call: TRBV9
j_call: TRBJ2-2
cdr3_aa: CASSVAVDSSTGELFF
cdr3_nt: TGTGCCAGCAGCGTAGCCGTGGACTCCAGCACCGGGGAGCTGTTTTTT

d_call: TRBD1
clone_size: few
v_call: TRBV9
j_call: TRBJ1-2
cdr3_aa: CASSAATGNYGYTF
cdr3_nt: TGTGCCAGCAGCGCTGCGACAGGGAACTATGGCTACACCTTC

d_call: NA
clone_size: few
v_call: TRBV2
j_call: TRBJ1-4
cdr3_aa: CASSQQNLNEKLFF
cdr3_nt: TGTGCCAGCAGCCAACAGAACCTAAATGAAAAACTGTTTTTT

d_call: NA
clone_size: few
v_call: TRBV19
j_call: TRBJ2-3
cdr3_aa: CASSVGTNPDTQYF
cdr3_nt: TGTGCCAGTAGTGTAGGAACCAATCCAGATACGCAGTATTTT

d_call: NA
clone_size: NA
v_call: TRBV20-1
j_call: TRBJ2-1
cdr3_aa: CSASPRETGFF
cdr3_nt: TGCAGTGCTTCGCCGCGGGAAACAGGGTTCTTC

d_call: TRBD2
clone_size: few
v_call: TRBV10-3
j_call: TRBJ2-3
cdr3_aa: CAILARGGADTQYF
cdr3_nt: TGTGCCATTCTCGCGCGGGGGGGCGCAGATACGCAGTATTTT

d_call: NA
clone_size: NA
v_call: TRBV15
j_call: TRBJ2-1
cdr3_aa: CATRPGLYNEQFF
cdr3_nt: TGTGCCACCAGACCAGGGTTATACAATGAGCAGTTCTTC

d_call: NA
clone_size: few
v_call: TRBV6-6
j_call: TRBJ2-3
cdr3_aa: CASSYRGGSTDTQYF
cdr3_nt: TGTGCCAGCAGTTACAGGGGGGGCAGCACAGATACGCAGTATTTT

d_call: TRBD2
clone_size: NA
v_call: TRBV7-7
j_call: TRBJ2-1
cdr3_aa: CASSAYPPGLASSYNEQFF
cdr3_nt: TGTGCCAGCAGCGCGTACCCTCCGGGACTAGCTAGCTCCTACAATGAGCAGTTCTTC

d_call: TRBD2
clone_size: few
v_call: TRBV7-2
j_call: TRBJ2-3
cdr3_aa: CASSLLAGGTDTQYF
cdr3_nt: TGTGCCAGCAGCTTACTAGCGGGGGGCACAGATACGCAGTATTTT

d_call: NA
clone_size: NA
v_call: TRBV25-1
j_call: TRBJ1-1
cdr3_aa: CASSPGLRTNTEAFF
cdr3_nt: TGTGCCAGCAGTCCGGGACTACGGACGAACACTGAAGCTTTCTTT

d_call: NA
clone_size: once
v_call: TRBV6-5
j_call: TRBJ2-6
cdr3_aa: CAAKTGANVLTF
cdr3_nt: TGTGCAGCTAAAACCGGGGCCAACGTCCTGACTTTC

d_call: NA
clone_size: NA
v_call: TRBV14
j_call: TRBJ2-7
cdr3_aa: CASSYRPYTPWQYF
cdr3_nt: TGTGCCAGCAGCTATAGACCCTACACCCCTTGGCAGTACTTC

d_call: NA
clone_size: few
v_call: TRBV29-1
j_call: TRBJ2-1
cdr3_aa: CSARTSYNEQFF
cdr3_nt: TGCAGCGCGAGAACCTCCTACAATGAGCAGTTCTTC

d_call: NA
clone_size: few
v_call: TRBV7-7
j_call: TRBJ1-4
cdr3_aa: CASSLGLTTNEKLFF
cdr3_nt: TGTGCTAGCAGCTTAGGGCTGACAACTAATGAAAAACTGTTTTTT

d_call: TRBD1
clone_size: NA
v_call: TRBV11-2
j_call: TRBJ2-7
cdr3_aa: CASSLPGQGTHEQYF
cdr3_nt: TGTGCCAGCAGCTTGCCGGGACAGGGTACCCACGAGCAGTACTTC

d_call: NA
clone_size: few
v_call: TRBV7-9
j_call: TRBJ2-5
cdr3_aa: CASSLGQIETQYF
cdr3_nt: TGTGCCAGCAGCTTAGGACAGATTGAGACCCAGTACTTC

d_call: TRBD1
clone_size: NA
v_call: TRBV14
j_call: TRBJ1-1
cdr3_aa: CASNRDRGTEAFF
cdr3_nt: TGTGCCAGCAACAGGGACAGGGGTACTGAAGCTTTCTTT

d_call: NA
clone_size: NA
v_call: TRBV7-2
j_call: TRBJ2-3
cdr3_aa: CASGRGGQATDTQYF
cdr3_nt: TGTGCCAGCGGCCGGGGCGGTCAGGCTACAGATACGCAGTATTTT

d_call: NA
clone_size: NA
v_call: TRBV6-5
j_call: TRBJ1-6
cdr3_aa: CASSRQTGDSPLHF
cdr3_nt: TGTGCCAGCAGCCGACAAACTGGGGATTCACCCCTCCACTTT

d_call: TRBD2
clone_size: NA
v_call: TRBV6-5
j_call: TRBJ2-7
cdr3_aa: CATGRKYEQYF
cdr3_nt: TGTGCCACCGGGAGGAAGTACGAGCAGTACTTC

d_call: NA
clone_size: few
v_call: TRBV30
j_call: TRBJ1-2
cdr3_aa: CAWSVGQSYTF
cdr3_nt: TGTGCCTGGAGTGTTGGGCAGTCCTACACCTTC

d_call: NA
clone_size: few
v_call: TRBV4-3
j_call: TRBJ2-1
cdr3_aa: CASSQVTGAAPYNEQFF
cdr3_nt: TGCGCCAGCAGCCAAGTAACCGGAGCGGCACCCTACAATGAGCAGTTCTTC

d_call: NA
clone_size: NA
v_call: TRBV4-2
j_call: TRBJ2-2
cdr3_aa: CASSQVRGVNTGELFF
cdr3_nt: TGTGCCAGCAGCCAAGTGCGAGGGGTGAACACCGGGGAGCTGTTTTTT

d_call: NA
clone_size: NA
v_call: TRBV20-1
j_call: TRBJ2-1
cdr3_aa: CSASGRDEQFF
cdr3_nt: TGCAGTGCTAGTGGCCGAGATGAGCAGTTCTTC

d_call: NA
clone_size: few
v_call: TRBV21-1
j_call: TRBJ2-4
cdr3_aa: CASSNEGRFAASGERGQNIQYF
cdr3_nt: TGTGCCAGCAGCAATGAGGGGAGGTTCGCGGCTAGCGGGGAGCGGGGCCAAAACATTCAGTACTTC

d_call: NA
clone_size: NA
v_call: TRBV5-1
j_call: TRBJ2-5
cdr3_aa: CASSFRDTQETQYF
cdr3_nt: TGCGCCAGCAGCTTCCGGGACACGCAAGAGACCCAGTACTTC

d_call: NA
clone_size: NA
v_call: TRBV6-5
j_call: TRBJ2-1
cdr3_aa: CASSSWGPDNEQFF
cdr3_nt: TGTGCCAGCAGTTCCTGGGGACCAGACAATGAGCAGTTCTTC